Listed below are T cell receptor beta chains from one sample, sequenced in a study of CD8 T cells in ankylosing spondylitis. In TCRdb, the 5' RACE reads were re-called with MiXCR into one record per CDR3 protein. The data contain more than 400,000 distinct CDR3 sequences, about 5.7% of them singletons. Sequencing was done on a sample of blood, either unsorted or a sorted T cell fraction (not recorded which). Receptors were obtained from a male donor with ankylosing spondylitis. Each CDR3 is given with its conserved first and last residue. Fields, in order: D gene, J gene, V gene, clone size, CDR3 DNA, CDR3 protein. D genes are given only for firm matches. Rows give clone size only sometimes, using once, few, many, or a class for an expanded clone.

.,TRBJ2-2,TRBV28,.,TGTGCCAGCAGTTTAGTCGGCAGGAACACCGGGGAGCTGTTTTTT,CASSLVGRNTGELFF
TRBD1,TRBJ1-1,TRBV18,few,TGTGCCAGCTCTCTCACAGGGGATGACACTGAAGCTTTCTTT,CASSLTGDDTEAFF
TRBD1,TRBJ2-2,TRBV15,many,TGTGCCACCAGCTTACCGGGACAGGGGGAGAAGCTGTTTTTT,CATSLPGQGEKLFF
.,TRBJ2-4,TRBV11-2,many,TGTGCCAGCAGCTGGGGAGCCAAAAACATTCAGTACTTC,CASSWGAKNIQYF
TRBD1,TRBJ2-1,TRBV29-1,many,TGCAGCGTTGAAATCGGCAGGGGGAGCTCCTACAATGAGCAGTTCTTC,CSVEIGRGSSYNEQFF
.,TRBJ1-5,TRBV28,many,TGTGCCAGCAGTTTAGTGCAGGGGAGCAATCAGCCCCAGCATTTT,CASSLVQGSNQPQHF
.,TRBJ2-5,TRBV7-2,many,TGTGCCAGCAGCCCGCCCAGTTCTGCAGGGGAAGAGACCCAGTACTTC,CASSPPSSAGEETQYF
.,TRBJ2-3,TRBV6-1,.,TGTGCCAGCTTCTCACTCAACACAGATACGCAGTATTTT,CASFSLNTDTQYF
TRBD2,TRBJ2-1,TRBV20-1,many,TGCAGTGCTGACGGGACTAGCGCGCACAATGAGCAGTTCTTC,CSADGTSAHNEQFF
.,TRBJ1-1,TRBV10-3,many,TGTGCCATCAAATCGGAATTCCGGACAGCCCGGCGGCGGGCTGAAGCTTTCTTT,CAIKSEFRTARRRAEAFF
.,TRBJ2-5,TRBV4-2,many,TGTGCCAGCAGCCAAGCGGGAGTAACCTACCCCGGGGAGACCCAGTACTTC,CASSQAGVTYPGETQYF
.,TRBJ2-3,TRBV7-2,.,TGTGCCAGCAGCTTAGTCACCGGGGGCGCGTTTACAGATACGCAGTATTTT,CASSLVTGGAFTDTQYF
TRBD1,TRBJ2-5,TRBV7-3,few,TGTGCCAGCAGCTCCCGGGGACAGGGCCAAGAGACCCAGTACTTC,CASSSRGQGQETQYF
TRBD1,TRBJ2-2,TRBV10-2,many,TGCGCCAGCAGTCGACAGGGGGGGCACACCGGGGAGCTGTTTTTT,CASSRQGGHTGELFF
.,TRBJ1-4,TRBV9,many,TGTGCCAGCAGCGTTCACGATTCTCCGAAGGAAAAACTGTTTTTT,CASSVHDSPKEKLFF
.,TRBJ1-5,TRBV19,many,TGTGCCAGTAGTGTCCGGGGTTCTAGACAGCCCCAGCATTTT,CASSVRGSRQPQHF
.,TRBJ1-6,TRBV5-6,many,TGTGCCAGCAGCTTGTTCGGGGCTTCTGATTCACCCCTCCACTTT,CASSLFGASDSPLHF
.,TRBJ1-2,TRBV5-1,many,TGCGCCAGCAGCCAGTCAGGGGCCGGGGGCTACACCTTC,CASSQSGAGGYTF
.,TRBJ1-2,TRBV12-3/TRBV12-4,many,TGTGCCAGCGGCCGCCCGGGCTTTGGCTACACCTTC,CASGRPGFGYTF
.,TRBJ2-6,TRBV4-3,few,TGCGCCAGCAGCCAGAGGTGGGGACTCGGGTTCGAGGGTGGGGCCAACGTCCTGACTTTC,CASSQRWGLGFEGGANVLTF
.,TRBJ2-5,TRBV5-1,few,TGCGCCAGCAGCTTGGCAGGTGGCGGGCAAGAGACCCAGTACTTC,CASSLAGGGQETQYF
TRBD1,TRBJ1-2,TRBV6-1,many,TGTGCCAGCCACCCGACAGGGTTCGGCTATGGCTACACCTTC,CASHPTGFGYGYTF
.,TRBJ2-1,TRBV27,few,TGTGCCAGCAGTATAAACAGGGATGGTGAGCAGTTCTTC,CASSINRDGEQFF
TRBD1,TRBJ2-7,TRBV20-1,many,TGCAGTGCTATGGGGGGACAGGGAACCTACGAGCAGTACTTC,CSAMGGQGTYEQYF
.,TRBJ2-2,TRBV5-5,.,TGTGCCATGGGCCCTGGGCTCATCGGGGAGCTGTTTTTT,CAMGPGLIGELFF
TRBD1,TRBJ2-7,TRBV12-3/TRBV12-4,many,TGTGCCAGCAGTTTATCAAGGGACAGAAATTACGAGCAGTACTTC,CASSLSRDRNYEQYF
TRBD1,TRBJ2-7,TRBV11-1,many,TGTGCCAGCAGCTTGCTGGACAGGGCAAGGCGGATAACCTACGAGCAGTACTTC,CASSLLDRARRITYEQYF
TRBD2,TRBJ2-7,TRBV6-2/TRBV6-3,many,TGTGCCAGCACAACGACTAGCGGCTCCTACGAGCAGTACTTC,CASTTTSGSYEQYF
.,TRBJ2-1,TRBV11-2,.,TGTGCCAGCGGTTATTACAATGAGCAGTTCTTC,CASGYYNEQFF
TRBD1,TRBJ2-7,TRBV5-5,.,TGTGCCAGCAGCCAATTGGGGACAGGCGAGCAGTACTTC,CASSQLGTGEQYF
.,TRBJ2-7,TRBV7-9,many,TGTGCCAGCACACGGGTCGAGGGCACCTACGAGCAGTACTTC,CASTRVEGTYEQYF
.,TRBJ2-2,TRBV24-1,many,TGTGCCACCAGTGATCCCGGGGGGCCGGTTACCGGGGAGCTGTTTTTT,CATSDPGGPVTGELFF
.,TRBJ2-1,TRBV20-1,many,TGCAGTGCTGCTAGCGGGGACAGGGCCTACAATGAGCAGTTCTTC,CSAASGDRAYNEQFF
.,TRBJ2-1,TRBV20-1,many,TGCAGTGCTAGAGATCGTAAGAAACCTTACAATGAGCAGTTCTTC,CSARDRKKPYNEQFF
TRBD2,TRBJ2-7,TRBV11-2,.,TGTGCCAGCAGCCCCCAAGTGTGGGCGACTAGCGGTTCCTACGAGCAGTACTTC,CASSPQVWATSGSYEQYF
TRBD1,TRBJ1-5,TRBV7-8,many,TGTGCCAGCAGCCCTTTGGACAGGGGGCGGAATCAGCCCCAGCATTTT,CASSPLDRGRNQPQHF
.,TRBJ1-2,TRBV7-9,many,TGTGCCAGCACCGACACTGCTTTTGGCTACACCTTC,CASTDTAFGYTF